This T cell receptor beta chain was observed in a study of blood T cell repertoires in COVID-19. Study as a whole: Collection of acute and convalescent COVID-19 samples took place in the United States, Italy and Spain. PBMCs, B-cell-depleted T cells, or T cells were the source of the cDNA or gDNA that made up the material.

The CDR3 contains 14 residues. V gave up 5 bases and J gave up 2 bases, with 12 bases separating them. Germline V CDR1 and CDR2: MDHEN, SYDVKM. Authors' analysis steps: Reference gene primers were amplified, and this amplification served to estimate nucleated cell counts. Measured with immunoSEQ multiplex PCR; TCRdb has only the in-frame clones, and not every one. Clone size and the V and J calls come from that table; the DNA yielded D and trimming. The data hold some 150,000 clones, with approximately 85% observed a single time. Sequencing was carried out using peripheral blood. This chain uses TRBV28 with TRBJ2-5, with D perhaps TRBD1 (6 bases). The receptor was derived from a man in his 60s who had recovered from COVID-19. This CDR3 reads CASSEQGTQETQYF. Written as DNA, the CDR3 is TGTGCCAGCAGTGAGCAGGGGACACAAGAGACCCAGTACTTC.